Following are 19 T cell receptor beta chains from one sample sequenced in a study of T cell changes during pregnancy in multiple sclerosis. The method was immunoSEQ multiplex PCR; TCRdb's version includes in-frame clones alone and lacks a portion of them. Seen here are tens of thousands of clones, 93% observed once, and the top ten hold 2.5% to 3%. The sample consisted of peripheral blood, taken in the second trimester of pregnancy. The receptor set was obtained from a female donor with multiple sclerosis, enrolled in a pregnancy study.

The gene calls are TRBV5-6 and TRBJ1-1, with 9 bases aligning to TRBD1. The CDR3 is 15 residues long. CDR1 and CDR2 (germline): SGHDT, YYEEEE. Losses at the gene ends were 4 bases for V and 8 bases for J; bases not matched to a gene: 12. The CDR3 nucleotides read TGTGCCAGCAGCGAATGGTCGGACAGGGGATCCGAAGCTTTCTTT. Translation gives CASSEWSDRGSEAFF.

The chain joins TRBV15 to TRBJ2-3; a weak D match, TRBD1 (5 bases). The ends were cut back, 0 bases at V and 0 bases at J, with 13 bases in the middle. Germline loops: CDR1 LNHNV, CDR2 YYDKDF (reference sequence). The CDR3 loop spans 17 amino acids. CDR3 DNA sequence: TGTGCCACCAGCAGAGATAGCCAGGGCACTAGCACAGATACGCAGTATTTT. It yields the protein CATSRDSQGTSTDTQYF.

The V gene is TRBV6-6, the J gene TRBJ1-2; 8 bases match TRBD1. CDR1 is MNHNY, CDR2 SVGAGI, per germline (reference sequence). Unmatched junction bases numbered 3, after V lost 4 bases and J lost 8 bases. The CDR3 is 12 residues long. The CDR3: CASSSGGGGYTF. The CDR3 DNA reads as TGTGCCAGCAGTTCAGGGGGCGGCGGCTACACCTTC.

The chain uses TRBV7-8 and TRBJ2-7; D not resolved. CDR1 SGHVS and CDR2 FQNEAQ come from the germline V gene. The CDR3 is 12 amino acids. The V end was cut by 4 bases, the J end by 4 bases, with 8 bases between. The CDR3 here is CASSSLKYEQYF. For the CDR3, the DNA is TGTGCCAGCAGCTCCCTAAAGTACGAGCAGTACTTC.

The chain employs TRBV15 and TRBJ2-2; TRBD1 agrees at 7 bases. This CDR3 region has 14 residues. V shed 1 base, J shed 5 bases, and the junction held 1 base outside the gene matches. Germline-derived CDR1 and CDR2 are LNHNV and YYDKDF (reference sequence). CDR3 sequence: CATSRGQGTGELFF. The CDR3 nucleotides are TGTGCCACCAGCAGAGGACAGGGAACCGGGGAGCTGTTTTTT.

DNA of the CDR3: TGCAGCGCCTCACCCAGGGGGAACACCGGGGAGCTGTTTTTT. Encoded protein: CSASPRGNTGELFF. The J gene is TRBJ2-2, the V gene TRBV29-1; a possible D gene is TRBD1 (6 bases). The CDR3 runs to 14 residues. Germline CDR1 is SQVTM and CDR2 is ANQGSEA. Deletions cut 7 bases from V and 1 base from J, with 13 bases between.

The chain links TRBV5-1 to TRBJ2-2; TRBD2 aligns across 10 bases. The length of the CDR3 is 16 residues. Per the germline V gene, CDR1 is SGHRS and CDR2 is YFSETQ. J gave up 3 bases and V 1 base, and 3 bases lay outside the gene matches. The CDR3 sequence: CASSLYSGGYTGELFF. In nucleotides, the CDR3 is TGCGCCAGCAGCTTGTATAGCGGGGGGTACACCGGGGAGCTGTTTTTT. The variable domain in full, completed from reference TRBV5-1 and TRBJ2-2, reads KAGVTQTPRYLIKTRGQQVTLSCSPISGHRSVSWYQQTPGQGLQFLFEYFSETQRNKGNFPGRFSGRQFSNSRSEMNVSTLELGDSALYLCASSLYSGGYTGELFFGEGSRLTVL.

This clone was seen once. This rearrangement joins TRBV7-2 to TRBJ2-1; 10 bases align to TRBD1. In germline, CDR1 is SGHTA, CDR2 FQGNSA. The CDR3 spans 18 residues. The V gene end was trimmed by 5 bases and the J gene end by 7 bases; junction bases not matched to a gene: 17. Here the CDR3 reads CASSRRGQTGGSRNEQFF. The CDR3 nucleotides are TGTGCCAGCAGCCGAAGGGGGCAGACAGGGGGCAGCAGGAATGAGCAGTTCTTC.

The chain recombines TRBV2 with TRBJ2-7, with no clear D. Trimming removed 6 bases at V and 0 bases at J, with 15 bases between. This CDR3 contains 15 residues. The germline V gene encodes CDR1 SNHLY and CDR2 FYNNEI. CDR3 sequence: CASRDSRLVSYEQYF. The CDR3 nucleotides read TGTGCCAGCAGGGATTCCCGACTGGTCTCCTACGAGCAGTACTTC. The full variable domain, with the rest looked up from reference TRBV2 and TRBJ2-7, is EPEVTQTPSHQVTQMGQEVILRCVPISNHLYFYWYRQILGQKVEFLVSFYNNEISEKSEIFDDQFSVERPDGSNFTLKIRSTKLEDSAMYFCASRDSRLVSYEQYFGPGTRLTVT.

The chain couples TRBV27 to TRBJ2-3, with TRBD2 identical over 7 bases. The germline V gene has CDR1 MNHEY and CDR2 SMNVEV (reference sequence). V lost 6 bases to trimming and J lost 0 bases; unmatched junction nucleotides: 9. This CDR3 region has 16 residues. CDR3 amino acids: CASSHPSGPSTDTQYF. In nucleotides, the CDR3 is TGTGCCAGCAGCCACCCTAGCGGACCCAGCACAGATACGCAGTATTTT.

The chain links TRBV11-2 to TRBJ2-7; unclear D gene. This CDR3 is 14 amino acids long. Germline CDR1 is SGHAT and CDR2 is FQNNGV. Trimming removed 0 bases at V and 2 bases at J, with 8 bases between. The CDR3 reads CASSLDPATYEQYF. CDR3 sequence (DNA): TGTGCCAGCAGCTTAGATCCAGCGACCTACGAGCAGTACTTC.

The rearrangement joins TRBV7-6 to TRBJ1-6; 7 bases line up with TRBD1. With V trimmed by 7 bases and J by 7 bases, 10 bases remained unmatched. The germline V gene encodes CDR1 SGHVS and CDR2 FNYEAQ. There are 15 residues in the CDR3. CDR3 DNA sequence: TGTGCCAGCACTTCCGTAGGAGGGGGCAATTCACCCCTCCACTTT. This gives the protein CASTSVGGGNSPLHF.

This chain uses TRBV11-2 with TRBJ2-4; maybe TRBD1 (5 bases). The CDR3 runs to 16 residues. Per germline, CDR1 SGHAT and CDR2 FQNNGV. Trimming pared 0 bases from V and 1 base from J, leaving 10 bases between. This CDR3 is CASSLEVPGAKNIQYF. As DNA, the CDR3 is TGTGCCAGCAGCTTAGAGGTTCCAGGGGCCAAAAACATTCAGTACTTC. The full variable domain, its missing parts supplied by reference TRBV11-2 and TRBJ2-4, is EAGVAQSPRYKIIEKRQSVAFWCNPISGHATLYWYQQILGQGPKLLIQFQNNGVVDDSQLPKDRFSAERLKGVDSTLKIQPAKLEDSAVYLCASSLEVPGAKNIQYFGAGTRLSVL.

The chain is built from TRBV5-4 and TRBJ2-7; 9 bases fit TRBD2. The V and J ends lost 4 bases and 1 base, in that order; junction bases with no gene match: 6. CDR1 is SGHNT, CDR2 YYREEE, per germline (reference sequence). The CDR3 consists of 15 residues. The DNA for the CDR3 is TGTGCCAGCAGCGTCGGGACTAGCAGATCCTACGAGCAGTACTTC. Its translation: CASSVGTSRSYEQYF.

This chain uses TRBV9 with TRBJ2-2, with 10 bases lining up with TRBD2. Germline lookup yields CDR1 SGDLS and CDR2 YYNGEE. The CDR3 consists of 15 residues. The trim removed 3 bases at V and 7 bases at J, leaving 6 bases unmatched. DNA of the CDR3: TGTGCCAGCAGCGGCAGCGGGGGGGCCGTCGGGGAGCTGTTTTTT. This codes for CASSGSGGAVGELFF.

The chain recombines TRBV7-3 with TRBJ2-7; D may be TRBD2 (6 bases). Germline V gives CDR1 SGHTA, CDR2 FQGTGA. With 5 bases removed from V and 2 bases from J, the gap between germline ends came to 16 bases. The CDR3 has 15 residues. CDR3 amino acids: CASSPRGGVPYEQYF. CDR3 DNA sequence: TGTGCCAGCAGCCCAAGAGGAGGGGTCCCCTACGAGCAGTACTTC. Combining the CDR3 with reference TRBV7-3 and TRBJ2-7 gives the whole variable domain GAGVSQTPSNKVTEKGKYVELRCDPISGHTALYWYRQSLGQGPEFLIYFQGTGAADDSGLPNDRFFAVRPEGSVSTLKIQRTERGDSAVYLCASSPRGGVPYEQYFGPGTRLTVT.

The J gene is TRBJ2-5, the V gene TRBV14; tentative D call: TRBD2 (5 bases). The CDR3 spans 13 residues. Trimming removed 1 base at V and 5 bases at J, with 8 bases between. CDR1 and CDR2 (germline): SGHDN, FVKESK. As DNA, the CDR3 is TGTGCCAGCAGCCAAGGGACTTATGAGACCCAGTACTTC. Residues: CASSQGTYETQYF.

V and J are TRBV29-1 and TRBJ1-4; tentatively, D is TRBD1 (5 bases). V lost 4 bases and J lost 8, with 17 bases in between. Germline V gene sequence: CDR1 SQVTM, CDR2 ANQGSEA. The CDR3 has 14 amino acids. The CDR3: CSVGSKEQGEKLFF. CDR3 DNA sequence: TGCAGCGTTGGCTCCAAAGAGCAGGGAGAAAAACTGTTTTTT. The full variable domain, in which reference TRBV29-1 and TRBJ1-4 provide the parts outside the CDR3, is SAVISQKPSRDICQRGTSLTIQCQVDSQVTMMFWYRQQPGQSLTLIATANQGSEATYESGFVIDKFPISRPNLTFSTLTVSNMSPEDSSIYLCSVGSKEQGEKLFFGSGTQLSVL.

The rearrangement uses TRBV6-1 and TRBJ2-3; 8 nucleotides align to TRBD2. CDR1 is MNHNS and CDR2 is SASEGT in the germline V gene. The V segment lost 0 bases and the J segment 2 bases; nucleotides outside the gene matches: 16. The CDR3 sequence is 20 residues long. The CDR3 loop reads CASSEAPPGGARRHTDTQYF. The CDR3 DNA reads TGTGCCAGCAGTGAAGCGCCCCCGGGGGGGGCCAGGAGACACACAGATACGCAGTATTTT.